The 31 T cell receptor beta chains given below trace back to one sample, sequenced in a study of cytomegalovirus exposure and HLA in healthy donors. Primers included in the PCR were 60 Vbeta and 13 Jbeta primers. Sequencing was performed with immunoSEQ multiplex PCR; in TCRdb, only in-frame clones are kept and a portion is missing. Of 130,000 or so clones listed, about 70% are singletons. The sequenced material came from PBMCs. These TCRs come from a middle-aged woman in good health and CMV-seronegative.

This chain links TRBV30 with TRBJ1-4; TRBD1 might be the D (5 bases). Germline V lookup: CDR1 GTSNPN, CDR2 SVGIG (reference sequence). The CDR3 contains 14 residues. V was shortened by 2 bases and J by 2 bases, with 9 bases between the two germline ends. CDR3 loop: CAWSLDSTNEKLFF. CDR3 in DNA: TGTGCCTGGAGTTTAGACAGCACTAATGAAAAACTGTTTTTT.

This clone was detected a few times. The V gene is TRBV10-3, the J gene TRBJ2-1; 9 bases fit TRBD2. Looked up from germline, CDR1 is ENHRY and CDR2 is SYGVKD. The CDR3 consists of 15 residues. J gave up 10 bases and V 4 bases, and 11 bases lay outside the gene matches. The CDR3 region is CAISGGVAGVREQFF. DNA for the CDR3: TGTGCCATCAGTGGGGGGGTAGCGGGGGTTCGCGAGCAGTTCTTC.

This chain uses TRBV6-1 with TRBJ2-1, with D perhaps TRBD2 (6 bases). Germline V CDR1 and CDR2: MNHNS, SASEGT. The CDR3 has 13 amino acids. V was trimmed by 3 bases and J by 9 bases, leaving 12 bases between them. The CDR3 is CASSDWSRGEQFF. The CDR3 DNA sequence: TGTGCCAGCAGTGACTGGTCGCGGGGTGAGCAGTTCTTC.

This chain links TRBV7-2 with TRBJ1-1; 7 bases line up with TRBD1. The V gene end was trimmed by 4 bases and the J gene end by 14 bases; junction bases not matched to a gene: 7. CDR1 and CDR2 (germline): SGHTA, FQGNSA. The CDR3 loop spans 11 amino acids. The DNA for the CDR3 is TGTGCCAGCAGCTCCGACAGGGTTCAGTTCTTT. Translated, it gives CASSSDRVQFF.

The chain recombines TRBV5-1 with TRBJ2-5, with a possible D match to TRBD2 (7 bases). CDR1 and CDR2 from the germline V gene are SGHRS and YFSETQ. The CDR3 is 14 residues long. Trimming removed 3 bases at V and 5 bases at J, with 14 bases between. CDR3 loop: CASSSGGRGETQYF. The CDR3 bases are TGCGCCAGCAGCTCGGGGGGCCGCGGGGAGACCCAGTACTTC.

This chain uses TRBV2 with TRBJ2-7, with 7 bases matching TRBD1. Trimming at V came to 6 bases and at J to 2 bases, leaving 10 bases not matched to a gene. The V gene's germline CDR1 is SNHLY and CDR2 FYNNEI. This CDR3 has 15 residues. In nucleotides, the CDR3 is TGTGCCAGCAGCCCTGGGGACAGAGGCGCCTACGAGCAGTACTTC. Translating gives CASSPGDRGAYEQYF. The full variable domain, its missing parts supplied by reference TRBV2 and TRBJ2-7, is EPEVTQTPSHQVTQMGQEVILRCVPISNHLYFYWYRQILGQKVEFLVSFYNNEISEKSEIFDDQFSVERPDGSNFTLKIRSTKLEDSAMYFCASSPGDRGAYEQYFGPGTRLTVT.

V usage is TRBV4-3 and J usage is TRBJ2-3; 11 bases are shared with TRBD2. Germline V gene lookup returns CDR1 LGHNA and CDR2 YSLEER. This CDR3 contains 20 residues. The trim removed 0 bases at V and 0 bases at J, leaving 11 bases unmatched. The CDR3 loop is CASSQDLGASGGRSTDTQYF. Written as DNA, the CDR3 is TGCGCCAGCAGCCAAGATCTGGGGGCTAGCGGGGGGCGTAGCACAGATACGCAGTATTTT.

The chain recombines TRBV4-3 with TRBJ1-2; D perhaps matches TRBD1 (6 bases). In germline, CDR1 is LGHNA, CDR2 YSLEER. Trimming pared 0 bases from V and 2 bases from J, leaving 13 bases between. This CDR3 has 16 residues. The CDR3 here is CASSQDLRQENYGYTF. DNA of the CDR3: TGCGCCAGCAGCCAAGATCTCCGACAGGAGAACTATGGCTACACCTTC.

V gene TRBV5-8 combines with J gene TRBJ1-2, with TRBD1 as a possible D gene (5 bases). Germline V CDR1 and CDR2: SGHTS, YDEGEE. The CDR3 totals 10 residues. V lost 3 bases and J lost 14, with 11 bases in between. The CDR3 nucleotides read TGTGCCAGCAGCTCTCGACAGCCGACCTTC. Protein sequence: CASSSRQPTF.

The chain combines TRBV2 with TRBJ1-5; 7 nucleotides align to TRBD1. Trimming took 2 bases from V and 4 from J; bases not matched to a gene: 2. Looked up from germline, CDR1 is SNHLY and CDR2 is FYNNEI. CDR3 length: 14 amino acids. The CDR3 reads CASSERGRNQPQHF. The CDR3 DNA follows: TGTGCCAGCAGTGAAAGGGGGCGGAATCAGCCCCAGCATTTT.

The CDR3 loop is CASSESGRGTQETQYF. The CDR3 region has the DNA TGTGCCAGCAGTGAATCCGGCCGGGGAACTCAAGAGACCCAGTACTTC. The chain couples TRBV25-1 to TRBJ2-5, with D maybe TRBD2 (5 bases). The V end was cut by 1 base, the J end by 2 bases, with 14 bases between. Germline CDR1 and CDR2: MGHDK and SYGVNS. The CDR3 is 16 residues long.

The chain links TRBV5-8 to TRBJ1-1; TRBD1 matches 7 bases. The CDR3 consists of 14 residues. V trimming: 3 bases; J trimming: 1 base; junction bases outside the gene matches: 3. Germline V CDR1 and CDR2: SGHTS, YDEGEE. The CDR3 bases are TGTGCCAGCAGCTCCCGACAGGGGAACACTGAAGCTTTCTTT. Amino acids: CASSSRQGNTEAFF.

This clone was counted a few times. The V call is TRBV5-1, the J call TRBJ1-5, with D unresolved. This CDR3 region has 15 residues. V was clipped by 0 bases and J by 2 bases, with 9 bases between them. CDR1 and CDR2 from the germline V gene are SGHRS and YFSETQ. CDR3 sequence (DNA): TGCGCCAGCAGCTTGGGAGGGAGTGGCAATCAGCCCCAGCATTTT. Its translation: CASSLGGSGNQPQHF.

The V gene is TRBV11-2, the J gene TRBJ1-5, with unresolved D. The germline gives CDR1 SGHAT, CDR2 FQNNGV. This CDR3 is built from 13 residues. Trimming took off 5 bases at V and 8 bases at J, with 13 bases between the two ends. CDR3 residues: CASSPGRSEPQHF. The CDR3 DNA follows: TGTGCCAGCAGCCCGGGTAGGAGCGAGCCCCAGCATTTT. Drawing the rest from reference TRBV11-2 and TRBJ1-5, the complete variable domain is EAGVAQSPRYKIIEKRQSVAFWCNPISGHATLYWYQQILGQGPKLLIQFQNNGVVDDSQLPKDRFSAERLKGVDSTLKIQPAKLEDSAVYLCASSPGRSEPQHFGDGTRLSIL.

The chain combines TRBV28 with TRBJ2-7; TRBD1 matches at 9 bases. This CDR3 contains 14 residues. Germline V gene sequence: CDR1 MDHEN, CDR2 SYDVKM. J lost 3 bases, V lost 8 bases, and 8 bases had no gene match. CDR3 amino acids: CASGPGQGYYEQYF. The CDR3 DNA is TGTGCCAGCGGCCCGGGACAGGGCTACTACGAGCAGTACTTC.

A few counts support this clone. The genes are TRBV27 and TRBJ1-6; weak D call: TRBD1 (5 bases). Germline V lookup: CDR1 MNHEY, CDR2 SMNVEV (reference sequence). The ends were cut back, 7 bases at V and 10 bases at J, with 23 bases in the middle. The length of the CDR3 is 16 residues. The CDR3 DNA follows: TGTGCCAGCAACCTCCAGGTTCCCAGGGAGGACTCACCCCTCCACTTT. Residues: CASNLQVPREDSPLHF.

V usage is TRBV2 and J usage is TRBJ2-7; no firm D call. The CDR3 sequence is 13 residues long. Trimming stripped 7 bases from V and 3 bases from J, with 13 bases between. From germline, CDR1 is SNHLY and CDR2 FYNNEI. The CDR3 is CASNPAGNYEQYF. CDR3 DNA sequence: TGTGCCAGCAATCCCGCAGGAAACTACGAGCAGTACTTC.

The rearrangement links TRBV28 to TRBJ2-5, with D hard to call. CDR3 length: 14 amino acids. V lost 8 bases, J lost 3 bases, and 16 bases lay in between. The V gene's germline CDR1 is MDHEN and CDR2 SYDVKM. The CDR3 sequence is CASLHSSVEETQYF. The CDR3 nucleotides read TGTGCCAGCCTCCACTCGTCCGTAGAAGAGACCCAGTACTTC.

The chain carries TRBV5-4 and TRBJ1-2, with 7 nucleotides matching TRBD1. V dropped 4 bases and J dropped 5; count of bases not matched to a gene: 8. Germline V gene sequence: CDR1 SGHNT, CDR2 YYREEE (reference sequence). CDR3 length: 14 residues. Here the CDR3 reads CASSPQGQRYGYTF. Written as DNA, the CDR3 is TGTGCCAGCAGCCCACAGGGACAGAGATATGGCTACACCTTC.

The J gene is TRBJ2-7, the V gene TRBV5-4; 10 bases agree with TRBD1. The CDR3 runs to 14 residues. V trimming: 4 bases; J trimming: 2 bases; junction bases outside the gene matches: 3. CDR1 is SGHNT and CDR2 is YYREEE in the germline V gene (reference sequence). The chain's CDR3 is CASSPGTGAYEQYF. The CDR3 bases are TGTGCCAGCAGCCCTGGGACAGGGGCCTACGAGCAGTACTTC.

The V call is TRBV12-5, the J call TRBJ2-5; D might be TRBD1 (6 bases). Trimming shortened V by 1 base and J by 0 bases, and 9 bases separated the two germline ends. The CDR3 sequence is 15 residues long. Looked up from germline, CDR1 is LGHNT and CDR2 is FRNRAP. Here the CDR3 reads CASGLGDTYQETQYF. The CDR3 nucleotides are TGTGCTAGTGGTTTGGGGGACACTTACCAAGAGACCCAGTACTTC.

The chain employs TRBV28 and TRBJ1-1; D unresolved. The CDR3 is 12 amino acids. The germline V gene has CDR1 MDHEN and CDR2 SYDVKM. V dropped 2 bases and J dropped 3 bases, with 4 bases sitting between them. This CDR3 is CASSLRYTEAFF. CDR3 nucleotides: TGTGCCAGCAGTTTACGGTACACTGAAGCTTTCTTT.

This sequence joins TRBV10-3 and TRBJ1-5; tentatively, D is TRBD1 (5 bases). Per germline, CDR1 ENHRY and CDR2 SYGVKD. The V gene lost 3 bases and the J gene lost 5 bases, with 14 bases spanning the gap. This CDR3 is built from 15 residues. The CDR3 here is CAISDRGGLDQPQHF. The CDR3 DNA reads as TGTGCCATCAGTGACCGGGGGGGACTTGATCAGCCCCAGCATTTT.

The chain joins TRBV10-2 to TRBJ2-7, with D perhaps matching TRBD1 (5 bases). Germline-derived CDR1 and CDR2 are WSHSY and SAAADI. V lost 0 bases, J lost 6 bases, and 12 bases lay in between. The CDR3 extends over 14 amino acids. The CDR3 region has the DNA TGCGCCAGCAGTGAGTCGGGTCAGGGCGGCGAGCAGTACTTC. Translating gives CASSESGQGGEQYF.

The chain is built from TRBV11-2 and TRBJ2-5, with TRBD2 matching 9 bases. CDR1 and CDR2 (germline): SGHAT, FQNNGV. With 2 bases clipped from V and 5 bases from J, the junction kept 9 bases outside the gene matches. The length of the CDR3 is 16 residues. This CDR3 is CASSLWVSGGMETQYF. As DNA, the CDR3 is TGTGCCAGCAGCTTATGGGTTAGCGGGGGTATGGAGACCCAGTACTTC.

This clone appeared a few times. This chain links TRBV11-2 with TRBJ1-5; D is uncertain. The length of the CDR3 is 14 residues. Per germline, CDR1 SGHAT and CDR2 FQNNGV. Trimming stripped 1 base from V and 4 bases from J, with 8 bases between. CDR3: CASSLAGWNQPQHF. As DNA, the CDR3 is TGTGCCAGCAGCTTAGCAGGCTGGAATCAGCCCCAGCATTTT.

The CDR3 loop is CAISDSGGYGYTF. CDR3 sequence (DNA): TGTGCCATCAGTGATTCGGGGGGCTATGGCTACACCTTC. The rearrangement uses TRBV10-3 and TRBJ1-2, with a tentative D call TRBD1 (5 bases). The V gene lost 3 bases and the J gene lost 4 bases, with 9 bases spanning the gap. Germline CDR1 is ENHRY and CDR2 is SYGVKD. This CDR3 has 13 amino acids.

The chain combines TRBV5-4 with TRBJ2-2, with TRBD1 identical over 8 bases. Germline V gene lookup returns CDR1 SGHNT and CDR2 YYREEE (reference sequence). V shed 0 bases, J shed 7 bases, and the junction held 8 bases outside the gene matches. The CDR3 contains 16 residues. The CDR3 is CASSLAWGQVGGELFF. DNA of the CDR3: TGTGCCAGCAGCTTGGCCTGGGGACAGGTCGGCGGGGAGCTGTTTTTT.

This CDR3 reads CASSVKGQRQYF. CDR3 nucleotides: TGTGCCAGCAGCGTGAAGGGACAACGGCAGTACTTC. This rearrangement joins TRBV13 to TRBJ2-7; TRBD1 might be the D (6 bases). The CDR3 runs 12 residues. V was trimmed by 5 bases and J by 9 bases, leaving 14 bases between them. In germline, CDR1 is PRHDT, CDR2 FYEKMQ (reference sequence).

The chain couples TRBV30 to TRBJ2-1, with TRBD1 matching 9 bases. The length of the CDR3 is 12 residues. J was trimmed by 15 bases and V by 3 bases; bases with no gene match: 9. The germline gives CDR1 GTSNPN, CDR2 SVGIG (reference sequence). The CDR3 loop reads CAWSEPPGQGFF. CDR3 bases: TGTGCCTGGAGCGAACCACCGGGACAGGGGTTCTTC.

The CDR3 here is CASSPGTGPQPQHF. The CDR3 region has the DNA TGTGCCAGCAGCCCGGGGACAGGGCCTCAGCCCCAGCATTTT. This sequence joins TRBV7-2 and TRBJ1-5, with 9 bases identical to TRBD1. J gave up 6 bases and V 5 bases, and 5 bases lay outside the gene matches. Germline values: CDR1 SGHTA, CDR2 FQGNSA. The CDR3 extends over 14 amino acids.